The 15 T cell receptor beta chains below all came from one sample that was sequenced in a study of PD-1 blockade in mismatch repair-deficient tumors. Sequencing was performed with immunoSEQ multiplex PCR; in TCRdb, only in-frame clones are kept and a portion is missing. The top ten hold more than 1.5% of the sample, which has approximately 15,000 clones, approximately 80% seen once. The starting material was PBMCs, obtained about 15 weeks after starting pembrolizumab. The receptor set was obtained from an adult with mismatch repair-deficient cancer.

This clone was picked up a small number of times. The J gene is TRBJ2-7, the V gene TRBV7-2, with TRBD1 matching 12 bases. The V gene's germline CDR1 is SGHTA and CDR2 FQGNSA. The CDR3 has 16 amino acids. The V gene end was trimmed by 0 bases and the J gene end by 3 bases; junction bases not matched to a gene: 3. CDR3: CASSLAGQGAGYEQYF. DNA for the CDR3: TGTGCCAGCAGCTTAGCGGGACAGGGGGCGGGCTACGAGCAGTACTTC.

This chain connects TRBV18 to TRBJ2-2; 8 bases fit TRBD1. The ends lost 1 base at V and 0 bases at J; junction bases unmatched: 1. Germline loops: CDR1 KGHSH, CDR2 LQKENI. The CDR3 extends over 16 amino acids. The CDR3 DNA reads TGTGCCAGCTCACCACAACAGGGGGCGAACACCGGGGAGCTGTTTTTT. Translation: CASSPQQGANTGELFF.

The J gene is TRBJ2-3, the V gene TRBV27; D is unresolved. Germline assignment: CDR1 MNHEY and CDR2 SMNVEV (reference sequence). V was trimmed by 2 bases and J by 3 bases, leaving 6 bases between them. This CDR3 is 13 amino acids long. The CDR3 DNA follows: TGTGCCAGCAGTTTAGGGCCAACAGATACGCAGTATTTT. Protein sequence: CASSLGPTDTQYF.

The chain couples TRBV5-8 to TRBJ2-6, with D possibly TRBD2 on 5 matching bases. The CDR3 is 17 residues long. Between the trimmed V and J ends, which lost 0 bases and 4 bases, there was a span of 14 bases. Germline V CDR1 and CDR2: SGHTS, YDEGEE. The CDR3 region is CASSLARGLSGANVLTF. DNA of the CDR3: TGTGCCAGCAGCTTGGCTCGAGGACTGTCCGGGGCCAACGTCCTGACTTTC.

This chain links TRBV5-1 with TRBJ2-7; 8 nucleotides align to TRBD2. The CDR3 spans 15 residues. Germline V gene data show CDR1 as SGHRS and CDR2 as YFSETQ. Trimming at V came to 2 bases and at J to 2 bases, leaving 6 bases not matched to a gene. The CDR3 region has the DNA TGCGCCAGCAGCTTCTCTAGCGGGTCCCCCTACGAGCAGTACTTC. It is translated as CASSFSSGSPYEQYF.

V and J are TRBV7-9 and TRBJ1-3; no reliable D call. Germline CDR1 SEHNR, CDR2 FQNEAQ (reference sequence). The CDR3 is made up of 15 amino acids. The V gene lost 2 bases and the J gene lost 0 bases, with 8 bases spanning the gap. This CDR3 reads CASSLSGSSGNTIYF. CDR3 bases: TGTGCCAGCAGCTTATCGGGGAGCTCTGGAAACACCATATATTTT.

The rearrangement links TRBV5-1 to TRBJ2-3, with TRBD2 matching over 11 bases. The germline gives CDR1 SGHRS, CDR2 YFSETQ. J was trimmed by 5 bases and V by 3 bases; bases with no gene match: 8. The CDR3 extends over 16 amino acids. The CDR3 sequence is CASSSRTSGLGDTQYF. As DNA, the CDR3 is TGCGCCAGCAGCTCCCGGACTAGCGGGTTAGGAGATACGCAGTATTTT.

The chain joins TRBV28 to TRBJ2-7, with 7 bases matching TRBD1. This CDR3 comprises 15 residues. The V gene's germline CDR1 is MDHEN and CDR2 SYDVKM. The junction had 11 bases not matched to a gene; V was cut back by 5 bases and J by 4 bases. The CDR3 nucleotides are TGTGCCAGCAGTCCCATTGGGACAGACCGATACGAGCAGTACTTC. As protein: CASSPIGTDRYEQYF.

The CDR3 DNA sequence: TGTGCCAGCAGTTACAGGGGGTACGGAAACACCATATATTTT. As protein: CASSYRGYGNTIYF. This chain links TRBV6-5 with TRBJ1-3; possible D gene TRBD1, 6 bases. The V gene lost 2 bases and the J gene lost 4 bases, with 9 bases spanning the gap. Germline CDR1 MNHEY, CDR2 SVGAGI. CDR3 size: 14 residues.

The V call is TRBV21-1, the J call TRBJ2-1; TRBD1 was called by the table and not checked on the DNA. TRBV21-1 is an annotated pseudogene. The CDR3 loop spans 16 amino acids. CDR3 sequence reads: CASSFQTDFSYNEQFF. The DNA for the CDR3 is TGTGCCAGCAGCTTCCAAACAGATTTCTCCTACAATGAGCAGTTCTTC.

V usage is TRBV9 and J usage is TRBJ2-1; possibly TRBD2 for D (6 bases). Germline assignment: CDR1 SGDLS and CDR2 YYNGEE. Trimming took off 3 bases at V and 5 bases at J, with 15 bases between the two ends. The CDR3 length is 15 residues. CDR3 coding DNA: TGTGCCAGCAGCGACGGAGGGAATTCAGACAATGAGCAGTTCTTC. Protein: CASSDGGNSDNEQFF.

The chain uses TRBV19 and TRBJ2-2; D is unclear. The CDR3 totals 13 residues. CDR1 is LNHDA, CDR2 SQIVND, per germline (reference sequence). V gave up 6 bases and J gave up 3 bases, with 8 bases separating them. CDR3 sequence reads: CASRWQYTGELFF. CDR3 in DNA: TGTGCCAGTAGGTGGCAGTACACCGGGGAGCTGTTTTTT.

V is TRBV28 and J is TRBJ2-7; 7 nucleotides line up with TRBD1. Losses at the gene ends were 6 bases for V and 2 bases for J; bases not matched to a gene: 1. The CDR3 has 12 residues. Germline values: CDR1 MDHEN, CDR2 SYDVKM. In DNA, the CDR3 is TGTGCCAGCAGGGGACAGCCCTACGAGCAGTACTTC. Its translation: CASRGQPYEQYF.

The genes are TRBV27 and TRBJ1-5, with a possible D match to TRBD1 (5 bases). The CDR3 covers 14 residues. Deletions cut 6 bases from V and 6 bases from J, with 15 bases between. Germline V gene data show CDR1 as MNHEY and CDR2 as SMNVEV (reference sequence). This CDR3 reads CASSAGSASQPQHF. In DNA form, the CDR3 reads TGTGCCAGCAGCGCAGGGTCCGCGAGTCAGCCCCAGCATTTT.

This CDR3 reads CASSRLRGTARSGANVLTF. For the CDR3, the DNA is TGTGCCAGCAGCCGACTAAGAGGGACAGCGCGCTCTGGGGCCAACGTCCTGACTTTC. The chain is built from TRBV5-4 and TRBJ2-6; 7 bases agree with TRBD1. V lost 4 bases to trimming and J lost 0 bases; unmatched junction nucleotides: 13. The CDR3 has 19 amino acids. Germline lookup yields CDR1 SGHNT and CDR2 YYREEE (reference sequence). Full variable domain (rest looked up from reference TRBV5-4 and TRBJ2-6): ETGVTQSPTHLIKTRGQQVTLRCSSQSGHNTVSWYQQALGQGPQFIFQYYREEENGRGNFPPRFSGLQFPNYSSELNVNALELDDSALYLCASSRLRGTARSGANVLTFGAGSRLTVL.